These 30 T cell receptor beta chains came from one sample sequenced in a study of blood T cells in healthy people across ages (dated by TCRdb to between 2015 and 2016). The library relied on 5' RACE. This sample was sequenced with an Illumina HiSeq 2500. A second PCR of about 6 to 11 cycles was performed with a sample-barcoded 5' primer and a J-beta primer mix. TCRdb reran the public reads through fastp at Q25 and MiXCR, keeping productive beta chains. Each entry merges the rows of one CDR3 protein and shows their most common DNA and genes. This sample has 1.5 million to 2 million distinct CDR3 sequences in its table, and approximately 50% of those were observed once. The top ten hold less than 2.5% of the sample. Input material: blood. These receptors all stem from a woman in her 40s in good health.

The CDR3 DNA reads TGTGCCATCTCTGCCGTAATGGAGGGCGGGTATAATTCACCCCTCCACTTT. This gives the protein CAISAVMEGGYNSPLHF. J is TRBJ1-6 and V is TRBV10-3; D uncertain. Between the trimmed V and J ends, which lost 8 bases and 4 bases, there was a span of 21 bases. Germline CDR1 reads ENHRY; CDR2 reads SYGVKD. The CDR3 extends over 17 amino acids.

This clonotype came up a few times. The CDR3 sequence is CASKSSRLTTPRSYNEQFF. For the CDR3, the DNA is TGTGCCAGCAAATCGTCCCGGCTGACCACTCCACGCTCCTACAATGAGCAGTTCTTC. The chain is built from TRBV6-1 and TRBJ2-1; D uncertain. The CDR3 runs to 19 residues. Germline CDR1 MNHNS, CDR2 SASEGT. V was shortened by 7 bases and J by 0 bases, with 25 bases between the two germline ends.

The rearrangement links TRBV18 to TRBJ1-4; no clear D. The CDR3 loop spans 16 amino acids. Germline CDR1 reads KGHSH; CDR2 reads LQKENI. Trimming took off 1 base at V and 0 bases at J, with 9 bases between the two ends. CDR3 coding DNA: TGTGCCAGCTCACCACGATCGGTTTCAACTAATGAAAAACTGTTTTTT. As protein: CASSPRSVSTNEKLFF.

The chain recombines TRBV7-8 with TRBJ2-5; D may be TRBD2 (6 bases). Trimming left V 1 base short and J 4 bases short, with 13 bases between. The CDR3 sequence is 15 residues long. Per the germline V gene, CDR1 is SGHVS and CDR2 is FQNEAQ. CDR3 in amino acids: CASSLGRDSSETQYF. The CDR3 DNA follows: TGTGCCAGCAGCTTAGGGAGGGACTCGTCAGAGACCCAGTACTTC.

V gene TRBV5-1 combines with J gene TRBJ2-3, with a possible D match to TRBD2 (6 bases). CDR1 is SGHRS, CDR2 YFSETQ, per germline. This CDR3 comprises 16 residues. Trimming shortened V by 1 base and J by 6 bases, and 18 bases separated the two germline ends. The CDR3 loop reads CASSLRKLATPDTQYF. CDR3 bases: TGCGCCAGCAGCTTGCGGAAGCTAGCGACCCCGGATACGCAGTATTTT.

The rearrangement uses TRBV19 and TRBJ2-7; 8 bases map to TRBD1. With 4 bases clipped from V and 1 base from J, the junction kept 6 bases outside the gene matches. CDR1 and CDR2 (germline): LNHDA, SQIVND (reference sequence). CDR3 length equals 15 residues. CDR3 loop: CASSTRQGTSYEQYF. The CDR3 nucleotides read TGTGCCAGTAGTACCCGACAGGGGACGTCCTACGAGCAGTACTTC.

The table lists this clonotype with a few counts. V and J are TRBV29-1 and TRBJ2-1; D is undetermined. From germline, CDR1 is SQVTM and CDR2 ANQGSEA. The CDR3 length is 14 residues. V was cut by 4 bases and J by 5 bases, with 15 bases left in between. The CDR3 DNA follows: TGCAGCGTTGTATTGTCCGGAAAGGACAATGAGCAGTTCTTC. Its protein is CSVVLSGKDNEQFF.

This sequence joins TRBV29-1 and TRBJ2-7; D unresolved. The CDR3 covers 13 residues. V lost 3 bases to trimming and J lost 0 bases, with 9 bases between them. Germline V lookup: CDR1 SQVTM, CDR2 ANQGSEA. The CDR3 region is CSVEMASSYEQYF. CDR3 nucleotide sequence: TGCAGCGTTGAGATGGCTAGCTCCTACGAGCAGTACTTC.

CDR3 amino acids: CASNSDGERGETQYF. The CDR3 DNA reads as TGTGCCAGCAACTCGGACGGGGAGAGAGGGGAGACCCAGTACTTC. The chain couples TRBV6-2 or TRBV6-3 to TRBJ2-5, with a tentative D call TRBD2 (5 bases). Germline V gives CDR1 MNHEY, CDR2 SVGEGT. The germline V and J ends were trimmed by 7 bases and 5 bases, with 20 bases remaining between them. This CDR3 region has 15 residues.

Comments on this clonotype: One junction end does not reproduce the germline sequence, and a read error may be involved. This chain uses TRBV9 with TRBJ1-6, with D uncertain. CDR3 size: 16 residues. CDR1 is SGDLS, CDR2 YYNGEE, per germline. The CDR3 loop is CASSPSTGSYNSPLHF. CDR3 DNA: TGCGCCAGCAGCCCGTCGACCGGTTCCTATAATTCACCCCTCCACTTT. The entire variable domain, with the rest obtained from reference TRBV9 and TRBJ1-6, is as follows: DSGVTQTPKHLITATGQRVTLRCSPRSGDLSVYWYQQSLDQGLQFLIQYYNGEERAKGNILERFSAQQFPDLHSELNLSSLELGDSALYFCASSPSTGSYNSPLHFGNGTRLTVT.

The chain combines TRBV12-3 or TRBV12-4 with TRBJ1-5; 8 bases fit TRBD1. Trimming took 7 bases from V and 5 from J; bases not matched to a gene: 4. CDR3 length equals 13 residues. DNA for the CDR3: TGTGCCAGCACCGGGACAGGCCATCAGCCCCAGCATTTT. Residues: CASTGTGHQPQHF.

The chain joins TRBV7-2 to TRBJ2-1; 9 bases agree with TRBD1. This CDR3 spans 17 amino acids. V shed 5 bases and J 5 bases; nucleotides not matched to a gene: 13. Germline V gene data show CDR1 as SGHTA and CDR2 as FQGNSA. CDR3 amino acids: CASSPSGTGYGHNEQFF. DNA of the CDR3: TGTGCCAGCAGCCCTTCAGGGACAGGGTACGGCCACAATGAGCAGTTCTTC. Complete variable domain (other parts from reference TRBV7-2 and TRBJ2-1): GAGVSQSPSNKVTEKGKDVELRCDPISGHTALYWYRQSLGQGLEFLIYFQGNSAPDKSGLPSDRFSAERTGGSVSTLTIQRTQQEDSAVYLCASSPSGTGYGHNEQFFGPGTRLTVL.

There are a few counts of this clonotype. The genes are TRBV5-8 and TRBJ2-5; 11 positions agree with TRBD2. The CDR3 sequence is 15 residues long. Germline CDR1 SGHTS, CDR2 YDEGEE. The V gene end was trimmed by 4 bases and the J gene end by 4 bases; junction bases not matched to a gene: 6. CDR3 DNA sequence: TGTGCCAGCAGCGGGGGACTAGCGGACGTAGAGACCCAGTACTTC. It specifies CASSGGLADVETQYF.

The table lists this clonotype with many counts. The rearrangement links TRBV5-5 to TRBJ2-5; D may be TRBD1 (5 bases). Trimming pared 1 base from V and 4 bases from J, leaving 8 bases between. Germline CDR1 SGHKS, CDR2 YYEKEE (reference sequence). CDR3 length: 13 residues. DNA for the CDR3: TGTGCCAGCAGCTTGTGGGGCACAGAGACCCAGTACTTC. It translates to CASSLWGTETQYF.

The rearrangement uses TRBV12-3 or TRBV12-4 and TRBJ2-1; 13 bases fit TRBD2. The CDR3 length is 15 residues. V was pared by 6 bases and J by 9 bases, with 8 bases of the junction left unmatched. In nucleotides, the CDR3 is TGTGCCAGCAGGCTACTAGCGGGGGGGCACAGTGAGCAGTTCTTC. Translated, it gives CASRLLAGGHSEQFF.

This sequence joins TRBV6-2 or TRBV6-3 and TRBJ2-4; no firm D call. Germline CDR1 reads MNHEY; CDR2 reads SVGEGT. The V end lost 8 bases, the J end lost 5 bases, and 16 bases lay between the germline ends. The CDR3 is made up of 14 amino acids. DNA of the CDR3: TGTGCCAGCGGACCTTACCCAAGGGAAAACATTCAGTACTTC. This gives the protein CASGPYPRENIQYF.

This clonotype was found a few times. The chain couples TRBV5-1 to TRBJ2-5, with D unclear. The DNA matches TRBJ2-7 better at its end, which makes the J call doubtful. The CDR3 runs to 14 residues. Germline CDR1 reads SGHRS; CDR2 reads YFSETQ. CDR3: CASSKGTVTYEQYF. Written as DNA, the CDR3 is TGCGCCAGCAGCAAAGGAACAGTAACCTACGAGCAGTACTTC.

V and J are TRBV2 and TRBJ1-6; no definite D call. V dropped 7 bases and J dropped 4 bases, with 11 bases sitting between them. The CDR3 covers 14 residues. Germline values: CDR1 SNHLY, CDR2 FYNNEI. CDR3 nucleotides: TGTGCCAGCAAAAAAGGAGCTTATAATTCACCCCTCCACTTT. Encoded protein: CASKKGAYNSPLHF.

CDR3 in amino acids: CASRKQGAKNSPLHF. The CDR3 region has the DNA TGTGCCAGCAGAAAACAGGGGGCAAAGAATTCACCCCTCCACTTT. The chain combines TRBV6-5 with TRBJ1-6, with 9 nucleotides matching TRBD1. Losses at the gene ends were 6 bases for V and 7 bases for J; bases not matched to a gene: 7. CDR1 and CDR2 (germline): MNHEY, SVGAGI. The CDR3 runs 15 residues.

This clonotype was picked up a small number of times. The chain employs TRBV12-3 or TRBV12-4 and TRBJ2-1, with TRBD2 identical over 12 bases. With V trimmed by 3 bases and J by 9 bases, 9 bases remained unmatched. This CDR3 has 16 residues. The CDR3 DNA sequence: TGTGCCAGCAGTTTCTCTAGCGGGGGGGGATCGGTTGAGCAGTTCTTC. It encodes CASSFSSGGGSVEQFF.

This clonotype came up a few times. This CDR3 reads CASTVMSSYEQYF. The CDR3 DNA follows: TGTGCCAGCACCGTTATGAGCTCCTACGAGCAGTACTTC. The V call is TRBV28, the J call TRBJ2-7; D is undetermined. V was cut by 7 bases and J by 0 bases, with 10 bases left in between. CDR1 is MDHEN, CDR2 SYDVKM, per germline. The CDR3 is 13 residues long.

The chain combines TRBV7-6 with TRBJ2-1; D unresolved. Germline values: CDR1 SGHVS, CDR2 FNYEAQ. This CDR3 has 15 amino acids. The V end was cut by 5 bases, the J end by 0 bases, with 11 bases between. The CDR3 loop is CASSPYEGSYNEQFF. CDR3 DNA sequence: TGTGCCAGCAGCCCCTATGAAGGCTCCTACAATGAGCAGTTCTTC.

The J gene is TRBJ2-1, the V gene TRBV5-6; 7 bases fit TRBD2. With V trimmed by 0 bases and J by 3 bases, 12 bases remained unmatched. The germline CDR1 and CDR2 sequences are SGHDT and YYEEEE. This CDR3 spans 18 amino acids. In nucleotides, the CDR3 is TGTGCCAGCAGCTTGGCCGGTAGTAGGGGACTACTCTACAATGAGCAGTTCTTC. Protein product: CASSLAGSRGLLYNEQFF.

This clonotype was found many times. The chain has TRBV20-1 and TRBJ2-5; maybe TRBD1 (6 bases). The length of the CDR3 is 14 residues. The germline V gene encodes CDR1 DFQATT and CDR2 SNEGSKA (reference sequence). V dropped 5 bases and J dropped 1 base, with 14 bases sitting between them. The chain's CDR3 is CSASRGDTQETQYF. In DNA form, the CDR3 reads TGCAGTGCTTCTCGAGGGGACACCCAAGAGACCCAGTACTTC.

This clonotype came up a few times. V gene TRBV11-3 combines with J gene TRBJ2-6, with 9 nucleotides matching TRBD1. The V and J ends lost 5 bases and 1 base, in that order; junction bases with no gene match: 3. The CDR3 consists of 16 residues. Germline V gives CDR1 SGHNT, CDR2 YENEEA. Here the CDR3 reads CASSTGQGSGANVLTF. The CDR3 DNA sequence: TGTGCCAGCAGCACCGGACAGGGGTCTGGGGCCAACGTCCTGACTTTC.

In this sample, this clonotype turned up once. The V call is TRBV7-2, the J call TRBJ2-1; 9 positions match TRBD1. V trimming: 7 bases; J trimming: 6 bases; junction bases outside the gene matches: 7. The CDR3 contains 14 residues. Germline loops: CDR1 SGHTA, CDR2 FQGNSA. This CDR3 is CASMAGTGLNEQFF. The CDR3 DNA reads as TGTGCCAGCATGGCAGGGACAGGGCTCAATGAGCAGTTCTTC. The entire variable domain, with the rest obtained from reference TRBV7-2 and TRBJ2-1, is as follows: GAGVSQSPSNKVTEKGKDVELRCDPISGHTALYWYRQSLGQGLEFLIYFQGNSAPDKSGLPSDRFSAERTGGSVSTLTIQRTQQEDSAVYLCASMAGTGLNEQFFGPGTRLTVL.

The J gene is TRBJ2-5, the V gene TRBV4-1; 7 bases fit TRBD1. In germline, CDR1 is MGHRA, CDR2 YSYEKL. The V and J ends lost 2 bases and 4 bases, in that order; junction bases with no gene match: 13. The CDR3 loop spans 17 amino acids. This chain's CDR3 is CASSQIGKRQGGETQYF. CDR3 in DNA: TGCGCCAGCAGCCAAATAGGGAAACGACAGGGCGGAGAGACCCAGTACTTC.

The chain combines TRBV5-1 with TRBJ2-1; no clear D. V was cut by 1 base and J by 6 bases, with 8 bases left in between. Germline CDR1 and CDR2: SGHRS and YFSETQ. This CDR3 comprises 13 residues. CDR3 region: CASSLNWFNEQFF. CDR3 nucleotide sequence: TGCGCCAGCAGCTTGAACTGGTTCAATGAGCAGTTCTTC.

The V call is TRBV27, the J call TRBJ1-4; D unclear. The CDR3 totals 13 residues. Germline CDR1 MNHEY, CDR2 SMNVEV (reference sequence). Trimming took off 6 bases at V and 7 bases at J, with 12 bases between the two ends. The CDR3 DNA is TGTGCCAGCAGCCCGATCCTGGGTGAAAAACTGTTTTTT. This encodes CASSPILGEKLFF.

The chain couples TRBV5-1 to TRBJ2-1; D is uncertain. Germline V gene sequence: CDR1 SGHRS, CDR2 YFSETQ. CDR3 length equals 14 residues. Between the trimmed V and J ends, which lost 0 bases and 6 bases, there was a span of 10 bases. The chain's CDR3 is CASSLAAGRNEQFF. In nucleotides, the CDR3 is TGCGCCAGCAGCTTGGCCGCAGGCCGCAATGAGCAGTTCTTC. The full variable domain, its missing parts supplied by reference TRBV5-1 and TRBJ2-1, is KAGVTQTPRYLIKTRGQQVTLSCSPISGHRSVSWYQQTPGQGLQFLFEYFSETQRNKGNFPGRFSGRQFSNSRSEMNVSTLELGDSALYLCASSLAAGRNEQFFGPGTRLTVL.